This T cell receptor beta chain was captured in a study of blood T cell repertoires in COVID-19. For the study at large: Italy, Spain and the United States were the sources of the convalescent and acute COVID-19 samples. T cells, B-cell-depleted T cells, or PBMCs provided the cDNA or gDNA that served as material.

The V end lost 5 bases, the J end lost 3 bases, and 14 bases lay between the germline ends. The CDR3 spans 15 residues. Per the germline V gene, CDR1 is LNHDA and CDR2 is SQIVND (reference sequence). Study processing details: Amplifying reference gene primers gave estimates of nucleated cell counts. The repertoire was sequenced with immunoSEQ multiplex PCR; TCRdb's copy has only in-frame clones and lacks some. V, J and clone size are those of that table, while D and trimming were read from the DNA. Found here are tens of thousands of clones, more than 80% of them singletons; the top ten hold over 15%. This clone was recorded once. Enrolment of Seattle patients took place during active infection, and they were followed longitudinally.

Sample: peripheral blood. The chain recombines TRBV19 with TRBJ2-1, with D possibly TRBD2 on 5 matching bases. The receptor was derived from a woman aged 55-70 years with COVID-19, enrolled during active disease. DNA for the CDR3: TGTGCCAGTAGTCCAGAGGGTACAAGCTACAATGAGCAGTTCTTC. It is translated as CASSPEGTSYNEQFF.